This T cell receptor (beta chain) was sequenced during a study of T cells in Graves' hyperthyroidism and ophthalmopathy (dated by TCRdb to the late 2010s). Regarding the complete study: To identify TCR V-J signatures that set the groups apart, the researchers used a discovery cohort of more than 95 patients, made up of 43 with Graves' ophthalmopathy and 57 with stable Graves' hyperthyroidism. Prospective prediction of ophthalmopathy was tested in an independent validation cohort consisting of some 19 hyperthyroidism patients and more than 15 patients who later progressed to ophthalmopathy. For training and testing, the 100 or so patients in the discovery cohort were randomly divided in a 7:3 ratio. In more than five Graves' hyperthyroidism patients, the study also compared T-cell repertoires from thyroid tissue with T-cell repertoires from blood. After blood sampling, hyperthyroidism patients were treated with methimazole at a starting dose of 30 mg daily, and ophthalmopathy patients were treated with high-dose intravenous methylprednisolone. The paper describes TCR Vbeta CDR3 sequencing of 135 peripheral blood samples, made up of about 41 ophthalmopathy patients, around 73 hyperthyroidism patients and 17 progressor patients.

From cysteine to phenylalanine, the CDR3 is 13 amino acids long. The sequence is cut down to CDR3 DNA, 39 bases in frame from base 1. CDR1 SGHTA and CDR2 FQGNSA were looked up in the germline V gene. The junction shows trimming of 3 bases on V and 7 bases on J, and the gene matches do not reach 4 bases of it. About this clonotype: The antigen it recognizes is unknown. No base quality values were provided; no much bigger clone lies one nucleotide off.

Exclusion was applied to patients with uncontrolled infections, other autoimmune diseases, pregnancy or lactation. Clinical symptoms, serum thyroxine and TRAb, thyroid ultrasound, and orbital computed tomography formed the basis for the diagnoses. Total RNA was extracted with Trizol reagent, and quality was checked on an Agilent 2100 Bioanalyzer. The research as a whole found: Sample size was not statistically predetermined, and blinding of investigators to group allocation was not performed. Most expanded thyroid clonotypes (frequency above 0.001) were also found in blood, which suggests that blood repertoires may mirror thyroid immune responses. A 13 V-J signature model separated ophthalmopathy from stable hyperthyroidism, with around 91% sensitivity and 81.08% specificity in cross-validation and 80%/75% in testing. In validation, the model predicted progression to ophthalmopathy with around 71% sensitivity and 72% to 85% specificity, a median of 6.5 months before onset.

TCR beta CDR3 regions were amplified from RNA transcripts. The first round of RT-PCR for the TCR CDR3 was performed with the HTBI primer set and the Qiagen OneStep RT-PCR kit. A second multiplex PCR round built the libraries, followed by size selection and purification. The libraries were sequenced on an Illumina HiSeq2000 using paired-end 100 bp reads. As for the original processing: SOAPnuke was used to process the raw data, throwing out any read that contained adapters or uncalled bases, had a mean Phred below 15, or lacked an exact constant-primer or identifier match. High-quality paired reads were merged using COPE v1.2.5, and each unique nucleotide sequence was defined as a clonotype. MiTCR v1.1 was used to align clonotypes to the IMGT TRBV, TRBD and TRBJ reference segments. The analysis was restricted to V-J combinations with a frequency above 0.0001, which together covered 99.2% of the repertoires. A TCS score was defined as the ratio of F50 (clonal expansion) to E x V (chaos), with BLOSUM62-based TCRdist applied between CDR3 peptides within each V-J. Welch's t-statistics and random forest reduced roughly 530 V-J features to roughly 13, which were used in a naive Bayes classifier (R e1071). The Morisita-Horn index was used to measure how similar the thyroid and blood repertoires were. TCRdb redid the processing of the public reads, applying fastp at Q25 and MiXCR, and retained in-frame beta chains. Under each unique CDR3 protein, matching rows form one entry showing the most common genes and DNA. The V and J calls reflect TCRdb's pipeline rather than the authors' work. The table for this sample lists hundreds of thousands of distinct CDR3 sequences; just under 45% of them were counted only once. The ten most abundant clones make up approximately 7.2% of the sample.

The rearrangement joined TRBV7-2 to TRBJ1-2, and TRBD1 aligns with 8 junction nucleotides. Sequencing used peripheral blood or thyroid tissue (not recorded which). The receptor's source is an adult man with Graves' disease, either hyperthyroidism or ophthalmopathy (not recorded which). The DNA is as follows: TGTGCCAGCAGCTTGTTCGACAGGGGTGGCTACACCTTC. Translated, it reads CASSLFDRGGYTF.